This T cell receptor (beta chain) was sequenced in a study of T cell repertoires in cytomegalovirus infection. Study-level information: CMV infection plus the matching HLA type was flagged by public TCR beta signatures.

Notes on this clonotype: Its antigen is unknown.

V was clipped by 7 bases and J by 5 bases; unmatched bases: 15. The germline V gene encodes CDR1 LNHDA and CDR2 SQIVND (reference sequence). This CDR3 contains 17 residues. Using its own MiXCR run on the reads, TCRdb lists one record per CDR3 protein. The repertoire includes some 800,000 distinct CDR3 sequences, about 29% of them detected once, and around 14% sits in the top ten. The chain recombines TRBV19 with TRBJ1-5; 9 bases agree with TRBD1. This TCR was recovered from a human donor in good health (CMV status not recorded). Some clones in this sample may be carry-over from other donors' samples. The specimen was cultured CD8+ T cells from PBMCs, collected from culture after CMV antigen stimulation. DNA of the CDR3: TGTGCCAGTAACCGGGACAGGGTCCGATCCCCCGATCAGCCCCAGCATTTT. Translation: CASNRDRVRSPDQPQHF. Combining the CDR3 with reference TRBV19 and TRBJ1-5 gives the whole variable domain DGGITQSPKYLFRKEGQNVTLSCEQNLNHDAMYWYRQDPGQGLRLIYYSQIVNDFQKGDIAEGYSVSREKKESFPLTVTSAQKNPTAFYLCASNRDRVRSPDQPQHFGDGTRLSIL.